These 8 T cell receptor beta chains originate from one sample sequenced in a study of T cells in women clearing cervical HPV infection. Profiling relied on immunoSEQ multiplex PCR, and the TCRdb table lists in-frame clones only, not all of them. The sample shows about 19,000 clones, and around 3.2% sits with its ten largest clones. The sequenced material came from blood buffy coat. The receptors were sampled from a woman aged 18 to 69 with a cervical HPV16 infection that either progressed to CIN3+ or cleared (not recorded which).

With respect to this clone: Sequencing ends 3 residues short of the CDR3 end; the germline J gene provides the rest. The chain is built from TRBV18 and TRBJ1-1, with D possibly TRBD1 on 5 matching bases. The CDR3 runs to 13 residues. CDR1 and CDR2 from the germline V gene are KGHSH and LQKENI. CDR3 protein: CASSSTTDNEAFF. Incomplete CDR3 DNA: TGTGCCAGCTCCTCTACGACAGACAATGAG.

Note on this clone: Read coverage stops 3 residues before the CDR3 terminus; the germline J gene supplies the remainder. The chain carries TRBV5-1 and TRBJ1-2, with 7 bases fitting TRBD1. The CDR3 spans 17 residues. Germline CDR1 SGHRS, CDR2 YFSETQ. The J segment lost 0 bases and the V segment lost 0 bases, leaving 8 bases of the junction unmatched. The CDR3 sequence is CASSLGWRDSPNYGYTF. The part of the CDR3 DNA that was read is TGCGCCAGCAGCTTGGGATGGCGGGACAGTCCTAACTATGGC.

Here the CDR3 reads CATSSLAGGLTSTDTQYF. The CDR3 bases that were read are TGTGCCACCAGCAGCCTAGCGGGGGGTCTAACTAGCACAGATACG. The V and J genes are TRBV15 and TRBJ2-3, with 11 bases matching TRBD2. The CDR3 extends 3 residues past the end of the read, so its final part is completed from the germline J gene. The CDR3 is 18 residues long. V was pared by 3 bases and J by 0 bases, with 8 bases of the junction left unmatched. In germline, CDR1 is LNHNV, CDR2 YYDKDF (reference sequence).

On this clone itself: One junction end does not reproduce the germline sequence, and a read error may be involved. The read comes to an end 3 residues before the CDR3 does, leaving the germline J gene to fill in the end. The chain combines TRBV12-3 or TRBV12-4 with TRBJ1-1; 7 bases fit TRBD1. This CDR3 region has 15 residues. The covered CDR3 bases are TGTGCCAGCAGGTTAGGCCCTACAGGGGTCACTGAA. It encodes CASRLGPTGVTE. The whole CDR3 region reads CASRLGPTGVTEAFF.

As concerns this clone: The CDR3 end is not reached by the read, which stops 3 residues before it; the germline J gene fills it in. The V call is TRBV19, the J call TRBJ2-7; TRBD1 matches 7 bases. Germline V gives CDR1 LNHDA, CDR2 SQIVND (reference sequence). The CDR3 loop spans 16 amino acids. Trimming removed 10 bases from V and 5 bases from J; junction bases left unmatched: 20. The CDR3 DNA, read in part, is TGTGCCACCCCCCGTTCGGGACAGTACTACGAGAACGAG. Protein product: CATPRSGQYYENE. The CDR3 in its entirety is CATPRSGQYYENEQYF.

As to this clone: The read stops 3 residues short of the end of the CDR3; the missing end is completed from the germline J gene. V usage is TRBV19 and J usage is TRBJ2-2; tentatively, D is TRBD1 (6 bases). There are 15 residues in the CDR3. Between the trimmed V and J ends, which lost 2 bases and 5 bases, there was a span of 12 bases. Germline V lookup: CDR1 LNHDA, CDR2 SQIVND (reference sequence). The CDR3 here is CASSIQDRKTGELFF. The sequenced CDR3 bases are TGTGCCAGTAGTATACAGGACAGAAAGACCGGGGAG.

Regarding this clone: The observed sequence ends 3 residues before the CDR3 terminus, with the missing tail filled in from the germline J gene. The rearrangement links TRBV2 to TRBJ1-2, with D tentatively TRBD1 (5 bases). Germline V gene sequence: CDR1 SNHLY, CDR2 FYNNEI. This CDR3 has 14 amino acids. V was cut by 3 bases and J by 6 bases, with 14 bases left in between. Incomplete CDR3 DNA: TGTGCCAGCAGTGACCGACAGCAGGGAGATGGC. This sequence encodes CASSDRQQGDG. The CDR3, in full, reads CASSDRQQGDGYTF.

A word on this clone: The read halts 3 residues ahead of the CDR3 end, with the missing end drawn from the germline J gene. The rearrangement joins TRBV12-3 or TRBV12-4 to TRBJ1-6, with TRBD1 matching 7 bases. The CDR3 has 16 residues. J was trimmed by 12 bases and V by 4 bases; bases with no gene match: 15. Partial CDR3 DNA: TGTGCCAGCAGTTCCAGCCCGGCAGGGGGTGAAGGACCC. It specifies CASSSSPAGGEGP. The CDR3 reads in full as CASSSSPAGGEGPLHF.